The rows below give T cell receptor beta chains drawn from one sample of a study of blood T cell repertoires in COVID-19. Clones were read by immunoSEQ multiplex PCR, and TCRdb kept only the in-frame ones, dropping some. The sample lists tens of thousands of clones, 82% seen once, with roughly 4.5% in the top ten. What was sequenced was peripheral blood. The receptors were gathered from a woman aged 60-75 years with acute or convalescent COVID-19. Each CDR3 is given with its conserved first and last residue. Each record gives: V gene, J gene, D gene, clone size, CDR3 DNA, CDR3 protein. D genes are given only for firm matches. Clone sizes are given selectively: once, few, many, or a class where the clone is expanded.

>TRBV5-1|TRBJ2-5|TRBD1|-
TGCGCCAGCAGCCCGGGACAGGCCCAAGAGACCCAGTACTTC
CASSPGQAQETQYF
>TRBV30|TRBJ1-1|-|-
TGTGCCTGGAGCTCGGGTATTTCTGAAGCTTTCTTT
CAWSSGISEAFF
>TRBV7-9|TRBJ1-1|-|-
TGTGCCAGCAGCTCCGAGTTAGGTACCCGGGGCACTGAAGCTTTCTTT
CASSSELGTRGTEAFF
>TRBV12-3/TRBV12-4|TRBJ1-2|-|-
TGTGCCAGCAGTTCCGCGTCATTCTATGGCTACACCTTC
CASSSASFYGYTF
>TRBV7-8|TRBJ1-5|TRBD1|few
TGTGCCAGCAGCCTCCGAGGACAGGGGGCCATGAATCAGCCCCAGCATTTT
CASSLRGQGAMNQPQHF
>TRBV15|TRBJ1-1|-|once
TGTGCCACCAGCAGAGGTCTCCTTCGGGGGAACACTGAAGCTTTCTTT
CATSRGLLRGNTEAFF
>TRBV5-1|TRBJ2-7|-|-
TGCGCCAGCAGCTCGGACAGTACCTCCTACGAGCAGTACTTC
CASSSDSTSYEQYF
>TRBV4-1|TRBJ1-5|-|once
TGCGCCAGCAGCCCCCAAACCCAGGGCAATCAGCCCCAGCATTTT
CASSPQTQGNQPQHF
>TRBV4-1|TRBJ2-1|-|-
TGCGCCAGCAGCCAACAGCCCCCGACAGGATCCTACAATGAGCAGTTCTTC
CASSQQPPTGSYNEQFF
>TRBV3-1/TRBV3-2|TRBJ1-2|-|-
TGTGCCAGCAGCCAAGATACGCAGGGCTATGGCTACACCTTC
CASSQDTQGYGYTF
>TRBV5-7|TRBJ2-3|-|-
TGTGCCAGCAGCTTGTACCGGGGGGCTGAGATAAATACGCAGTATTTT
CASSLYRGAEINTQYF
>TRBV28|TRBJ1-6|-|-
TGTGCCACCCACGGACCGGGGAATTCACCCCTCCACTTT
CATHGPGNSPLHF
>TRBV7-3|TRBJ2-1|TRBD2|-
TGTGCCAGCAGCTTAATAGGTAGCGGGAGGTATGAGCAGTTCTTC
CASSLIGSGRYEQFF
>TRBV29-1|TRBJ1-1|-|-
TGCAGCGTTACAGACAACTTGAACACTGAAGCTTTCTTT
CSVTDNLNTEAFF
>TRBV27|TRBJ1-3|-|-
TGTGCCAGCCGCCCAGGTTACTCTGGAAACACCATATATTTT
CASRPGYSGNTIYF
>TRBV19|TRBJ2-2|TRBD2|few
TGTGCCAGTAGTACCTGGACTAGCTACACCGGGGAGCTGTTTTTT
CASSTWTSYTGELFF
>TRBV10-3|TRBJ1-5|-|-
TGTGCCATCAGCGAGGGTGCGAGCAATCAGCCCCAGCATTTT
CAISEGASNQPQHF
>TRBV18|TRBJ1-1|-|-
TGTGCCAGCTCACTTCAGGCCGCGAACACTGAAGCTTTCTTT
CASSLQAANTEAFF
>TRBV3-1/TRBV3-2|TRBJ2-5|TRBD2|-
TGTGCCAGCAGCCCCAAACTAGCGGGGGGGCCTACCCAAGAGACCCAGTACTTC
CASSPKLAGGPTQETQYF
>TRBV24-1|TRBJ1-2|TRBD1|-
TGTGCCACCAGTGATGCGACTCCGGGACAGGGGATCTATGGCTACACCTTC
CATSDATPGQGIYGYTF
>TRBV7-7|TRBJ2-1|-|once
TGTGCCAGCAGCTTTAGCGCGAGCTCCTACAATGAGCAGTTCTTC
CASSFSASSYNEQFF
>TRBV28|TRBJ2-1|TRBD1|once
TGTGCCAGCAGTTTACCCCTCGGACAGGGGGCGCGTAATGAGCAGTTCTTC
CASSLPLGQGARNEQFF
>TRBV3-1/TRBV3-2|TRBJ1-2|TRBD1|-
TGTGCCAGCAGCCCTAGTCTACGGACAGGGAGGGCTATTGGCTACACCTTC
CASSPSLRTGRAIGYTF
>TRBV6-6|TRBJ1-2|TRBD1|-
TGTGCCAGCAGTCCTACCTACCGAAAGACAGGGGACTATGGCTACACCTTC
CASSPTYRKTGDYGYTF
>TRBV10-3|TRBJ2-1|TRBD2|-
TGTGCCATCAGTACTAGCGGGGGGGCTGGGAATGAGCAGTTCTTC
CAISTSGGAGNEQFF
>TRBV30|TRBJ1-3|-|-
TGTGCCAACGCGGATTCTGGAAACACCATATATTTT
CANADSGNTIYF
>TRBV6-6|TRBJ1-1|-|-
TGTGCCAGCTCGGCAGGGACTGAAGCTTTCTTT
CASSAGTEAFF
>TRBV24-1|TRBJ2-2|TRBD1|once
TGTGCCACCAAAGGGGGCGGTAACACCGGGGAGCTGTTTTTT
CATKGGGNTGELFF
>TRBV28|TRBJ1-5|-|-
TGTGCCAGCAGTTTATTCGGGGGGGGCAATCAGCCCCAGCATTTT
CASSLFGGGNQPQHF
>TRBV15|TRBJ2-5|-|-
TGTGCCACCAGCAGCCGACTTCGCGAGACCCAGTACTTC
CATSSRLRETQYF
>TRBV5-4|TRBJ1-1|TRBD1|-
TGTGCCAGCAGCATATGGGACAGGCAGGGGCAAGCTTTCTTT
CASSIWDRQGQAFF
>TRBV2|TRBJ1-4|TRBD1|-
TGTGCCAGCACAATTTCACAGGGGATGAATGAAAAACTGTTTTTT
CASTISQGMNEKLFF
>TRBV27|TRBJ1-1|TRBD1|-
TGTGCCAGCAGTTTATCGACAGGGGGCTATACTGAAGCTTTCTTT
CASSLSTGGYTEAFF
>TRBV28|TRBJ2-1|-|-
TGTGCCAGCAGTCCCCCCGACAGGCTAGCGGAGGGGCACAATGAGCAGTTCTTC
CASSPPDRLAEGHNEQFF
>TRBV2|TRBJ2-7|TRBD1|-
TGTGCCAGCAGTGTGACCAGGGGGCGCGCCGAGCAGTACTTC
CASSVTRGRAEQYF
>TRBV24-1|TRBJ1-2|-|-
TGTGCCACCAGTGATCACGGTTCGGGTCGAGGCTACACCTTC
CATSDHGSGRGYTF
>TRBV27|TRBJ2-3|-|-
TGTGCCAGCAGTTTTTCGGGGACAGATACGCAGTATTTT
CASSFSGTDTQYF